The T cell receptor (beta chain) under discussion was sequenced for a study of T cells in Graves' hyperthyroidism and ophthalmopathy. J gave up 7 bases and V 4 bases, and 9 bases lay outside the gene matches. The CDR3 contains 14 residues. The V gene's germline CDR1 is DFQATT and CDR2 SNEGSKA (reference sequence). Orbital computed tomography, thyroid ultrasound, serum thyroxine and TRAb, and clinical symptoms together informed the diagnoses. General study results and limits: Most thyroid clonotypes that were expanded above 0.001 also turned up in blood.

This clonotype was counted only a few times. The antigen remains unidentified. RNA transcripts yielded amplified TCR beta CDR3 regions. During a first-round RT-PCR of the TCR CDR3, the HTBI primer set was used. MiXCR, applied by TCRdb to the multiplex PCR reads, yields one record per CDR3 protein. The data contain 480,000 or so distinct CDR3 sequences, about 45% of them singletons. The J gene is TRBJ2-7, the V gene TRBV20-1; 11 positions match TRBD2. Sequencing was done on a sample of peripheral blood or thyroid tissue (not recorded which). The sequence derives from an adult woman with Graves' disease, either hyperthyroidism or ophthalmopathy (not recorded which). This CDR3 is CSATDTSGRSEQYF. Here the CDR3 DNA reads TGCAGTGCTACCGACACTAGCGGGAGAAGTGAGCAGTACTTC.